A selection of T cell receptor beta chains follows, all from one sample in a study of T-cell memory formation after mild COVID-19. TCRdb ran MiXCR on the 5' RACE reads and lists one entry per CDR3 protein. The repertoire consists of around 110,000 distinct CDR3 sequences, with roughly 12% occurring once and the leading ten covering 27%. The sample was PBMCs or a T cell subset sorted from them (not recorded which). The source of these receptors is an adult woman who had mild COVID-19 (a few samples of this study predate the infection). Cell type and time point are not known. CDR3s include the opening cysteine and the closing phenylalanine or tryptophan.

length	V	J	CDR3
14	TRBV9	TRBJ2-4	CASSVGGEENIQYF
17	TRBV29-1	TRBJ2-1	CSVARPSGGPYYNEQFF
13	TRBV7-9	TRBJ2-1	CASSLIRANEQFF
14	TRBV19	TRBJ1-1	CASTLNAQGPEAFF
15	TRBV5-6	TRBJ2-7	CASSLGQGRSSEQYF
17	TRBV12-3/TRBV12-4	TRBJ2-7	CASSFKLASGDSYEQYF
14	TRBV3-1	TRBJ2-1	CASSIQVGGDEQFF
13	TRBV6-1	TRBJ2-7	CASSEGLLYEQYF
18	TRBV5-1	TRBJ2-7	CASSLLGDPGQGVYEQYF
13	TRBV4-1	TRBJ1-2	CASSQTANYGYTF
15	TRBV9	TRBJ2-1	CASSVTGLPDNEQFF
17	TRBV25-1	TRBJ1-1	CASSDQGGAYMNTEAFF
14	TRBV2	TRBJ2-4	CASCDSGPKNIQYF
16	TRBV5-1	TRBJ2-1	CASSLSPLAVQNEQFF
11	TRBV11-2	TRBJ2-7	CASSPSGEQYF
15	TRBV12-3/TRBV12-4	TRBJ2-5	CASSFGGSPAETQYF
13	TRBV7-3	TRBJ1-1	CASSIGSGTEAFF
13	TRBV5-4	TRBJ2-1	CASSLAVANEQFF
13	TRBV29-1	TRBJ2-7	CSEGTSGIYEQYF
16	TRBV4-1	TRBJ2-1	CASSQFRDYTEDEQFF
16	TRBV12-2	TRBJ2-1	CASRLGRSGVGNEQFF
16	TRBV7-6	TRBJ2-5	CASSSPGTGGQETQYF
18	TRBV2	TRBJ2-1	CASSVSGPHRSSYNEQFF
15	TRBV7-8	TRBJ2-5	CASSLATSGRETQYF
11	TRBV11-2	TRBJ2-7	CASSPGAKQYF
14	TRBV7-2	TRBJ2-5	CASSLASAWETQYF
13	TRBV24-1	TRBJ2-2	CATSAPNTGELFF
13	TRBV30	TRBJ2-5	CAWSPPGQETQYF
15	TRBV7-2	TRBJ2-1	CASSSGLAGYNEQFF
11	TRBV7-8	TRBJ1-1	CASSTGTEAFF
17	TRBV12-3/TRBV12-4	TRBJ1-2	CASSLALGQGPNYGYTF
16	TRBV12-3/TRBV12-4	TRBJ1-1	CASSLRRGVRDTEAFF
16	TRBV12-3/TRBV12-4	TRBJ2-7	CASSQASSGGTYEQYF
16	TRBV2	TRBJ1-5	CASSVGLTGAESPQHF
15	TRBV7-2	TRBJ2-7	CASSFVAGGSYEQYF
24	TRBV12-3/TRBV12-4	TRBJ2-1	CASSSFSPGSNLSYDLSSYNEQFF
12	TRBV27	TRBJ2-7	CASRPPGSEQYF
13	TRBV5-6	TRBJ1-5	CASSWNSNQPQHF